The 27 T cell receptor beta chains in this list originate from one sample, sequenced in a study of T cells in localized non-small cell lung cancer. Only in-frame clones appear in the TCRdb table, and some are missing; sequencing was by immunoSEQ multiplex PCR. The data show about 82,000 clones, around 82% seen once. The sequences come from PBMCs, collected before any cancer treatment. These receptors were obtained from a man between 40 and 70 years old with stage II squamous cell lung carcinoma.

The V and J genes are TRBV7-9 and TRBJ2-7; D not resolved. Trimming took off 5 bases at V and 5 bases at J, with 13 bases between the two ends. Germline loops: CDR1 SEHNR, CDR2 FQNEAQ (reference sequence). This CDR3 contains 13 residues. CDR3: CASSPRSGDEQYF. CDR3 DNA sequence: TGTGCCAGCAGCCCAAGGTCTGGGGACGAGCAGTACTTC.

The rearrangement joins TRBV2 to TRBJ1-1; weak D call: TRBD1 (5 bases). The CDR3 spans 13 residues. The ends were cut back, 11 bases at V and 11 bases at J, with 24 bases in the middle. Germline CDR1 and CDR2: SNHLY and FYNNEI. The CDR3: CAHRAAGRGAAFF. DNA of the CDR3: TGTGCCCATCGGGCGGCAGGGAGAGGGGCGGCTTTCTTT. The variable domain in full, with the rest retrieved from reference TRBV2 and TRBJ1-1, is EPEVTQTPSHQVTQMGQEVILRCVPISNHLYFYWYRQILGQKVEFLVSFYNNEISEKSEIFDDQFSVERPDGSNFTLKIRSTKLEDSAMYFCAHRAAGRGAAFFGQGTRLTVV.

V is TRBV6-6 and J is TRBJ2-5, with D perhaps given as TRBD1 or TRBD2 (5 bases each). V was trimmed by 8 bases and J by 4 bases, leaving 11 bases between them. Germline CDR1 reads MNHNY; CDR2 reads SVGAGI (reference sequence). The CDR3 extends over 12 amino acids. CDR3 bases: TGTGCCAGCGGAAGAGGGGCAGAGACCCAGTACTTC. This gives the protein CASGRGAETQYF.

J is TRBJ1-2 and V is TRBV30; the match to TRBD1 covers 7 bases. The ends lost 5 bases at V and 5 bases at J; junction bases unmatched: 5. Germline CDR1 is GTSNPN and CDR2 is SVGIG (reference sequence). The CDR3 extends over 12 amino acids. The CDR3 DNA follows: TGTGCCTGGGTGACAGGGCAGTATGGCTACACCTTC. Translation: CAWVTGQYGYTF.

This rearrangement joins TRBV5-4 to TRBJ2-1, with D possibly TRBD1 on 6 matching bases. The CDR3 totals 12 residues. Per the germline V gene, CDR1 is SGHNT and CDR2 is YYREEE (reference sequence). Trimming took off 5 bases at V and 5 bases at J, with 8 bases between the two ends. The DNA of the CDR3 is TGTGCCAGCAGTTGGGACAACAATGAGCAGTTCTTC. The encoded protein is CASSWDNNEQFF.

J is TRBJ2-1 and V is TRBV7-2; D call uncertain. The CDR3 contains 16 residues. Trimming shortened V by 5 bases and J by 5 bases, and 19 bases separated the two germline ends. The germline V gene has CDR1 SGHTA and CDR2 FQGNSA. In DNA, the CDR3 is TGTGCCAGCAGCCCCTATATGCTCGTCGGCCACAATGAGCAGTTCTTC. The encoded protein is CASSPYMLVGHNEQFF.

The genes are TRBV9 and TRBJ1-2, with a possible D match to TRBD1 (6 bases). The V gene lost 4 bases and the J gene lost 4 bases, with 11 bases spanning the gap. CDR3 length equals 13 residues. The germline CDR1 and CDR2 sequences are SGDLS and YYNGEE. The DNA of the CDR3 is TGTGCCAGCAGCACACAGGGACTCTATGGCTACACCTTC. Its translation is CASSTQGLYGYTF. Using reference TRBV9 and TRBJ1-2 for the parts outside the CDR3, the full variable domain is DSGVTQTPKHLITATGQRVTLRCSPRSGDLSVYWYQQSLDQGLQFLIQYYNGEERAKGNILERFSAQQFPDLHSELNLSSLELGDSALYFCASSTQGLYGYTFGSGTRLTVV.

This clone came up a few times. The chain couples TRBV6-6 to TRBJ1-2; unclear D gene. The germline CDR1 and CDR2 sequences are MNHNY and SVGAGI (reference sequence). V gave up 5 bases and J gave up 1 base, with 8 bases separating them. The CDR3 is made up of 13 amino acids. Written as DNA, the CDR3 is TGTGCCAGCAGTGCTACAGTTAACTATGGCTACACCTTC. Its protein is CASSATVNYGYTF.

J is TRBJ2-4 and V is TRBV15, with TRBD2 matching 7 bases. There are 17 residues in the CDR3. Germline V gene data show CDR1 as LNHNV and CDR2 as YYDKDF (reference sequence). Unmatched junction bases numbered 11, after V lost 5 bases and J lost 1 base. Here the CDR3 reads CATSGPGRETAKNIQYF. CDR3 nucleotides: TGTGCCACCAGCGGACCTGGGCGGGAGACGGCCAAAAACATTCAGTACTTC.

The chain uses TRBV7-9 and TRBJ1-3; no definite D call. This CDR3 is built from 13 residues. V was cut by 7 bases and J by 3 bases, with 10 bases left in between. CDR1 is SEHNR, CDR2 FQNEAQ, per germline (reference sequence). CDR3 loop: CASTPSSGNTIYF. CDR3 DNA sequence: TGTGCCAGCACCCCCTCCAGTGGAAACACCATATATTTT.

This chain links TRBV5-6 with TRBJ1-2; the D gene is possibly TRBD1 (5 bases). Deletions cut 3 bases from V and 3 bases from J, with 24 bases between. Per germline, CDR1 SGHDT and CDR2 YYEEEE. The CDR3 totals 18 residues. CDR3 sequence reads: CASSSPFGGSNGDYGYTF. The CDR3 DNA is TGTGCCAGCAGCTCCCCCTTCGGGGGTTCCAACGGCGACTATGGCTACACCTTC.

CDR3: CSVERVLGYNEQFF. CDR3 DNA: TGCAGCGTTGAGAGGGTACTAGGTTACAATGAGCAGTTCTTC. The genes are TRBV29-1 and TRBJ2-1; weak D call: TRBD2 (5 bases). Trimming removed 3 bases from V and 4 bases from J, with 13 bases in between. Germline V gives CDR1 SQVTM, CDR2 ANQGSEA. CDR3 length: 14 amino acids.

The rearrangement uses TRBV15 and TRBJ2-1; D remains unclear. The V gene's germline CDR1 is LNHNV and CDR2 YYDKDF (reference sequence). Trimming stripped 3 bases from V and 6 bases from J, with 12 bases between. CDR3 length: 14 residues. CDR3 region: CATSRDPISNEQFF. CDR3 bases: TGTGCCACCAGCAGGGACCCTATTAGCAATGAGCAGTTCTTC. Filled out from reference TRBV15 and TRBJ2-1, the complete variable domain reads DAMVIQNPRYQVTQFGKPVTLSCSQTLNHNVMYWYQQKSSQAPKLLFHYYDKDFNNEADTPDNFQSRRPNTSFCFLDIRSPGLGDTAMYLCATSRDPISNEQFFGPGTRLTVL.

The chain has TRBV28 and TRBJ1-1; 9 positions match TRBD1. Germline trimming cut 3 bases from V and 5 bases from J; bases unmatched to any gene: 4. The CDR3 is made up of 14 amino acids. Per the germline V gene, CDR1 is MDHEN and CDR2 is SYDVKM. CDR3 coding DNA: TGTGCCAGCAGTTTCTACAGGGGGCGGACTGAAGCTTTCTTT. Translation: CASSFYRGRTEAFF. The whole variable domain, remainder taken from reference TRBV28 and TRBJ1-1, is DVKVTQSSRYLVKRTGEKVFLECVQDMDHENMFWYRQDPGLGLRLIYFSYDVKMKEKGDIPEGYSVSREKKERFSLILESASTNQTSMYLCASSFYRGRTEAFFGQGTRLTVV.

The chain combines TRBV6-5 with TRBJ2-5; 11 bases align to TRBD2. CDR3 length equals 15 residues. V lost 2 bases to trimming and J lost 9 bases; unmatched junction nucleotides: 8. Germline V gives CDR1 MNHEY, CDR2 SVGAGI. CDR3 protein: CASSYTGTSGGAQYF. For the CDR3, the DNA is TGTGCCAGCAGTTACACGGGGACTAGCGGAGGGGCCCAGTACTTC.

The genes are TRBV5-1 and TRBJ2-6; D possibly corresponds to TRBD2 (6 bases). Trimming removed 7 bases from V and 0 bases from J, with 17 bases in between. The CDR3 consists of 17 residues. CDR1 and CDR2 (germline): SGHRS, YFSETQ. CDR3: CASSLGGGASGANVLTF. DNA for the CDR3: TGCGCCAGCTCTTTGGGTGGAGGGGCCTCTGGGGCCAACGTCCTGACTTTC.

This clone is categorized as large (0.1 to 1%). J is TRBJ2-2 and V is TRBV25-1; 7 positions agree with TRBD1. With V trimmed by 2 bases and J by 3 bases, 0 bases remained unmatched. CDR1 and CDR2 (germline): MGHDK, SYGVNS. The CDR3 length is 14 residues. DNA of the CDR3: TGTGCCAGCAGTGAAGGACAGGACACCGGGGAGCTGTTTTTT. This codes for CASSEGQDTGELFF.

The chain couples TRBV5-1 to TRBJ2-3; 11 nucleotides line up with TRBD1. J gave up 2 bases and V 5 bases, and 4 bases lay outside the gene matches. This CDR3 is built from 15 residues. CDR1 SGHRS and CDR2 YFSETQ come from the germline V gene. Here the CDR3 reads CASRRDRGNTDTQYF. The CDR3 coding sequence is TGCGCCAGCAGGCGGGACAGGGGGAACACAGATACGCAGTATTTT.

This clone turned up a few times. The genes are TRBV20-1 and TRBJ1-2; no clear D gene. Per germline, CDR1 DFQATT and CDR2 SNEGSKA (reference sequence). CDR3 length: 10 amino acids. V lost 3 bases, J lost 5 bases, and 4 bases lay in between. Here the CDR3 DNA reads TGCAGTGCTAGTAGTTATGGCTACACCTTC. It encodes CSASSYGYTF.

The V call is TRBV6-1, the J call TRBJ2-1, with TRBD2 matching 8 bases. The trim removed 4 bases at V and 6 bases at J, leaving 11 bases unmatched. There are 16 residues in the CDR3. Germline lookup yields CDR1 MNHNS and CDR2 SASEGT. The DNA of the CDR3 is TGTGCCAGCAGTGTTATACGGACTAGCTTGGGCAATGAGCAGTTCTTC. Protein sequence: CASSVIRTSLGNEQFF.

The V call is TRBV28, the J call TRBJ2-1; D perhaps matches TRBD1 (5 bases). Trimming pared 6 bases from V and 9 bases from J, leaving 15 bases between. This CDR3 region has 13 residues. Germline assignment: CDR1 MDHEN and CDR2 SYDVKM. The CDR3 protein is CASRLNGAAEQFF. DNA for the CDR3: TGTGCCAGCAGGCTAAATGGGGCAGCTGAGCAGTTCTTC.

The chain carries TRBV30 and TRBJ1-4; D not certain. V was clipped by 3 bases and J by 7 bases, with 12 bases between them. The CDR3 spans 13 residues. The germline gives CDR1 GTSNPN, CDR2 SVGIG (reference sequence). The CDR3 nucleotides read TGTGCCTGGAGGCGGCAGACAACTGAAAAACTGTTTTTT. This gives the protein CAWRRQTTEKLFF. Drawing the rest from reference TRBV30 and TRBJ1-4, the complete variable domain is SQTIHQWPATLVQPVGSPLSLECTVEGTSNPNLYWYRQAAGRGLQLLFYSVGIGQISSEVPQNLSASRPQDRQFILSSKKLLLSDSGFYLCAWRRQTTEKLFFGSGTQLSVL.

The genes are TRBV7-2 and TRBJ2-5; no definite D call. V was cut by 1 base and J by 14 bases, with 11 bases left in between. This CDR3 spans 11 amino acids. CDR1 SGHTA and CDR2 FQGNSA come from the germline V gene. CDR3 in amino acids: CASSLGVWQYF. The CDR3 bases are TGTGCCAGCAGCTTAGGGGTCTGGCAATACTTC.

The V and J genes are TRBV7-9 and TRBJ1-1; D gene unclear. This CDR3 is built from 13 residues. Germline assignment: CDR1 SEHNR and CDR2 FQNEAQ (reference sequence). V lost 5 bases to trimming and J lost 3 bases, with 10 bases between them. CDR3 protein: CASSPPLDTEAFF. The CDR3, as DNA: TGTGCCAGCAGCCCACCGTTGGACACTGAAGCTTTCTTT.

The chain uses TRBV13 and TRBJ1-5; D remains unclear. The germline CDR1 and CDR2 sequences are PRHDT and FYEKMQ (reference sequence). The CDR3 totals 14 residues. V was pared by 1 base and J by 4 bases, with 8 bases between. The CDR3 sequence: CASSLAPRNQPQHF. The CDR3 coding sequence is TGTGCCAGCAGCTTAGCTCCCAGAAATCAGCCCCAGCATTTT.

This sequence joins TRBV13 and TRBJ2-1; 8 bases agree with TRBD2. From germline, CDR1 is PRHDT and CDR2 FYEKMQ (reference sequence). CDR3 length: 15 residues. V shed 0 bases, J shed 7 bases, and the junction held 5 bases outside the gene matches. CDR3: CASSLGAGGRNEQFF. The CDR3 bases are TGTGCCAGCAGCTTAGGTGCGGGAGGACGGAATGAGCAGTTCTTC.

The rearrangement joins TRBV10-3 to TRBJ1-5, with D tentatively TRBD1 (6 bases). Germline lookup yields CDR1 ENHRY and CDR2 SYGVKD. The CDR3 loop spans 15 amino acids. V lost 3 bases and J 7 bases, leaving 16 bases between the germline ends. The CDR3 DNA reads as TGTGCCATCAGTGACCACGAGGGGGGGACGCAGCCCCAGCATTTT. Translated, it gives CAISDHEGGTQPQHF.